The 24 T cell receptor beta chains presented below share a single source sample, sequenced in a study of cytomegalovirus exposure and HLA in healthy donors. Repertoires were generated with immunoSEQ multiplex PCR, while TCRdb's copy carries only in-frame clones and drops some. The repertoire has under 400,000 clones, roughly 86% of them found once; the top ten carry approximately 0.95%. The sample taken for sequencing was PBMCs. The receptors shown here come from a man aged 25-45 years in good health and CMV-seronegative.

This rearrangement joins TRBV25-1 to TRBJ2-3; D is uncertain. The ends were cut back, 5 bases at V and 1 base at J, with 7 bases in the middle. Germline V gene sequence: CDR1 MGHDK, CDR2 SYGVNS. This CDR3 is 13 amino acids long. CDR3 in amino acids: CASSYAGTDTQYF. The CDR3 DNA follows: TGTGCCAGCAGTTACGCAGGCACAGATACGCAGTATTTT. The full variable domain, rest sourced from reference TRBV25-1 and TRBJ2-3, is EADIYQTPRYLVIGTGKKITLECSQTMGHDKMYWYQQDPGMELHLIHYSYGVNSTEKGDLSSESTVSRIRTEHFPLTLESARPSHTSQYLCASSYAGTDTQYFGPGTRLTVL.

This clone was counted a single time. The chain has TRBV5-1 and TRBJ2-5; D remains unclear. Per germline, CDR1 SGHRS and CDR2 YFSETQ. V lost 0 bases and J 0 bases, leaving 9 bases between the germline ends. The CDR3 runs 15 residues. CDR3 in amino acids: CASSLVAGNQETQYF. CDR3 bases: TGCGCCAGCAGCTTGGTGGCTGGCAACCAAGAGACCCAGTACTTC.

The CDR3 nucleotides are TGTGCCAGCAGCTTAGGACAGGGTGGAAACACCATATATTTT. It is translated as CASSLGQGGNTIYF. The chain couples TRBV7-9 to TRBJ1-3, with TRBD1 matching over 7 bases. V was clipped by 1 base and J by 3 bases; unmatched bases: 0. Per germline, CDR1 SEHNR and CDR2 FQNEAQ (reference sequence). The length of the CDR3 is 14 residues.

The chain employs TRBV4-3 and TRBJ2-1; 8 positions match TRBD1. Unmatched junction bases numbered 11, after V lost 1 base and J lost 9 bases. Germline-derived CDR1 and CDR2 are LGHNA and YSLEER. The CDR3 runs to 16 residues. CDR3 nucleotides: TGCGCCAGCAGCCAAGCGGCGCGACAGGGGTTAGTTGAGCAGTTCTTC. Its translation is CASSQAARQGLVEQFF.

The chain has TRBV18 and TRBJ1-6, with D perhaps TRBD1 (5 bases). The CDR3 runs to 17 residues. Germline CDR1 is KGHSH and CDR2 is LQKENI. Trimming stripped 2 bases from V and 8 bases from J, with 19 bases between. The CDR3 sequence is CASSPVAGFLSDSPLHF. The CDR3 DNA sequence: TGTGCCAGCTCACCAGTAGCAGGGTTCCTGTCTGATTCACCCCTCCACTTT.

The rearrangement uses TRBV5-1 and TRBJ1-2, with D unresolved. V lost 0 bases to trimming and J lost 10 bases, with 10 bases between them. Germline V gene lookup returns CDR1 SGHRS and CDR2 YFSETQ. CDR3 size: 12 residues. The CDR3 DNA reads as TGCGCCAGCAGCTTGGACCCGAGTGACTACACCTTC. It encodes CASSLDPSDYTF.

The rearrangement joins TRBV5-1 to TRBJ2-1, with D tentatively TRBD1 (5 bases). V was pared by 4 bases and J by 2 bases, with 10 bases between. CDR1 and CDR2 (germline): SGHRS, YFSETQ. The CDR3 contains 14 residues. Here the CDR3 DNA reads TGCGCCAGCAGCCAAGGACAAGCCTACAATGAGCAGTTCTTC. Its protein is CASSQGQAYNEQFF.

The chain employs TRBV6-6 and TRBJ1-6; unclear D gene. The ends were cut back, 7 bases at V and 8 bases at J, with 15 bases in the middle. Germline lookup yields CDR1 MNHNY and CDR2 SVGAGI (reference sequence). The CDR3 has 14 residues. Here the CDR3 DNA reads TGTGCCAGCACTACATCCGCGGGGTATTCACCCCTCCACTTT. Protein sequence: CASTTSAGYSPLHF.

This clone was seen a handful of times. The chain couples TRBV14 to TRBJ1-6; TRBD1 matches 11 bases. The junction had 4 bases not matched to a gene; V was cut back by 4 bases and J by 8 bases. Germline lookup yields CDR1 SGHDN and CDR2 FVKESK. This CDR3 has 15 residues. The CDR3 sequence is CASSRGQGAYSPLHF. CDR3 nucleotides: TGTGCCAGCAGCCGCGGACAGGGGGCATATTCACCCCTCCACTTT.

The table lists this clone with a few counts. V is TRBV5-1 and J is TRBJ2-2; no reliable D call. This CDR3 contains 12 residues. Per the germline V gene, CDR1 is SGHRS and CDR2 is YFSETQ. Trimming cost V 2 bases and J 7 bases, with 6 bases left between them. The CDR3 loop reads CASSFGGGELFF. CDR3 DNA sequence: TGCGCCAGCAGCTTCGGTGGCGGGGAGCTGTTTTTT.

The chain recombines TRBV5-1 with TRBJ1-2, with 10 bases matching TRBD1. Germline lookup yields CDR1 SGHRS and CDR2 YFSETQ. The V segment lost 4 bases and the J segment 4 bases; nucleotides outside the gene matches: 4. The CDR3 totals 14 residues. The CDR3 reads CASSVDRGVYGYTF. DNA of the CDR3: TGCGCCAGCAGCGTGGACAGGGGGGTCTATGGCTACACCTTC.

V and J are TRBV5-1 and TRBJ1-2, with 7 positions matching TRBD1. The length of the CDR3 is 16 residues. The junction had 11 bases not matched to a gene; V was cut back by 1 base and J by 5 bases. CDR1 and CDR2 (germline): SGHRS, YFSETQ. CDR3 residues: CASSLPSTGLEYGYTF. The CDR3 DNA reads as TGCGCCAGCAGCTTGCCTTCGACAGGGTTGGAGTATGGCTACACCTTC. Together with reference TRBV5-1 and TRBJ1-2, the CDR3 gives the full variable domain: KAGVTQTPRYLIKTRGQQVTLSCSPISGHRSVSWYQQTPGQGLQFLFEYFSETQRNKGNFPGRFSGRQFSNSRSEMNVSTLELGDSALYLCASSLPSTGLEYGYTFGSGTRLTVV.

The chain links TRBV5-4 to TRBJ2-7; TRBD1 matches 11 bases. The CDR3 is 15 amino acids. Germline V gene sequence: CDR1 SGHNT, CDR2 YYREEE (reference sequence). The ends lost 2 bases at V and 4 bases at J; junction bases unmatched: 5. CDR3 in DNA: TGTGCCAGCAGCTTACGGACAGGGGGCAGGTACGAGCAGTACTTC. Its translation: CASSLRTGGRYEQYF.

The chain employs TRBV2 and TRBJ1-6; unclear D gene. The CDR3 extends over 13 amino acids. Germline V CDR1 and CDR2: SNHLY, FYNNEI. V was pared by 2 bases and J by 9 bases, with 8 bases between. The CDR3 reads CASSETVGSPLHF. The CDR3 DNA reads as TGTGCCAGCAGTGAAACTGTCGGTTCACCCCTCCACTTT.

CDR3 sequence (DNA): TGTGCCTGGAGTGCACTCCCGGGGTTACAAGAGACCCAGTACTTC. Translation: CAWSALPGLQETQYF. V is TRBV30 and J is TRBJ2-5; weak D call: TRBD2 (5 bases). This CDR3 contains 15 residues. In germline, CDR1 is GTSNPN, CDR2 SVGIG (reference sequence). Trimming shortened V by 1 base and J by 2 bases, and 14 bases separated the two germline ends.

Points on this clone: Additional DNA sequences in this sample encode the identical CDR3. V usage is TRBV7-7 and J usage is TRBJ1-1; D not certain. CDR1 and CDR2 (germline): SSHAT, FNYEAQ (reference sequence). V was pared by 1 base and J by 5 bases, with 8 bases between. The CDR3 consists of 13 residues. The CDR3 spells CASSLVPGTEAFF. CDR3 DNA sequence: TGTGCCAGCAGCTTAGTTCCGGGGACTGAAGCTTTCTTT.

This chain links TRBV7-6 with TRBJ2-1, with 12 bases lining up with TRBD2. CDR1 and CDR2 from the germline V gene are SGHVS and FNYEAQ. The CDR3 is 16 amino acids. The trim removed 4 bases at V and 6 bases at J, leaving 7 bases unmatched. CDR3 DNA sequence: TGTGCCAGCAGCTCCTGGACTAGCGGGGACCCCAATGAGCAGTTCTTC. This encodes CASSSWTSGDPNEQFF.

This chain uses TRBV25-1 with TRBJ1-4; TRBD1 aligns across 7 bases. J lost 6 bases, V lost 3 bases, and 7 bases had no gene match. The CDR3 consists of 15 residues. The germline gives CDR1 MGHDK, CDR2 SYGVNS. CDR3 residues: CASSDLRGGDEKLFF. CDR3 coding DNA: TGTGCCAGCAGTGATTTGAGAGGGGGCGATGAAAAACTGTTTTTT.

The chain links TRBV6-1 to TRBJ1-1; a weak D match, TRBD1 (5 bases). Deletions cut 5 bases from V and 1 base from J, with 14 bases between. Germline V lookup: CDR1 MNHNS, CDR2 SASEGT. CDR3 length: 15 residues. The CDR3 DNA reads as TGTGCCAGCAGTCTGTTGCAGGGTACGAACACTGAAGCTTTCTTT. Amino acids: CASSLLQGTNTEAFF.

In DNA form, the CDR3 reads TGTGCCAGCAGTTTCAGTCAGGGATCCGGAAACACCATATATTTT. It is translated as CASSFSQGSGNTIYF. The J gene is TRBJ1-3, the V gene TRBV27, with D possibly matching TRBD1 (5 bases). The CDR3 contains 15 residues. Germline lookup yields CDR1 MNHEY and CDR2 SMNVEV (reference sequence). V gave up 3 bases and J gave up 4 bases, with 13 bases separating them.

This chain uses TRBV27 with TRBJ2-3; TRBD2 aligns across 7 bases. CDR3 size: 17 residues. With V trimmed by 1 base and J by 0 bases, 7 bases remained unmatched. Germline V gene lookup returns CDR1 MNHEY and CDR2 SMNVEV (reference sequence). The CDR3 bases are TGTGCCAGCAGTTTATGGGCAGCCGGGGGGAGCACAGATACGCAGTATTTT. Encoded protein: CASSLWAAGGSTDTQYF.

The rearrangement links TRBV6-1 to TRBJ1-5; D not certain. This CDR3 is built from 12 residues. V was cut by 8 bases and J by 3 bases, with 8 bases left in between. Germline V gives CDR1 MNHNS, CDR2 SASEGT. The CDR3 reads CASSGPNQPQHF. As DNA, the CDR3 is TGTGCCAGCTCAGGTCCCAATCAGCCCCAGCATTTT.

The V call is TRBV5-1, the J call TRBJ2-7; TRBD1 agrees at 9 bases. The ends lost 3 bases at V and 3 bases at J; junction bases unmatched: 7. Germline lookup yields CDR1 SGHRS and CDR2 YFSETQ. The CDR3 has 15 residues. This CDR3 reads CASSYRTGDLYEQYF. Here the CDR3 DNA reads TGCGCCAGCAGCTACCGGACAGGGGACCTCTACGAGCAGTACTTC.

The rearrangement uses TRBV11-1 and TRBJ2-5; a weak D match, TRBD1 (6 bases). CDR1 SGHAT and CDR2 FQDESV come from the germline V gene (reference sequence). There are 16 residues in the CDR3. Trimming took off 3 bases at V and 5 bases at J, with 19 bases between the two ends. CDR3 nucleotides: TGTGCCAGCAGCTTGGTTTCTACAGGGATGATCGAGACCCAGTACTTC. It specifies CASSLVSTGMIETQYF.